The clone carrying this T cell receptor (beta chain) was seen a few times. Its target is not known. This specimen comes from a study of cytomegalovirus exposure and HLA in healthy donors. Study results and limitations: The study flagged some 170 TCR beta chains as cytomegalovirus-associated.

From germline, CDR1 is MNHEY and CDR2 SMNVEV (reference sequence). The length of the CDR3 is 13 residues. PCR used 60 Vbeta primers and 13 Jbeta primers. The protocol was immunoSEQ multiplex PCR, while the TCRdb copy is restricted to in-frame clones and leaves out a portion. The repertoire holds some 180,000 clones, about 90% seen once, with roughly 0.24% in the top ten. The sequenced sample consisted of PBMCs. The clonotype originates from a girl in the first two years of life in good health and CMV-seronegative. The rearrangement links TRBV27 to TRBJ1-1; D possibly corresponds to TRBD1 (6 bases). CDR3 residues: CAEGGPMNTEAFF. CDR3 DNA: TGTGCTGAGGGGGGGCCTATGAACACTGAAGCTTTCTTT.